The sequence of this TCR beta chain was determined in a study of T cell clonotyping in hematopoietic cell transplantation. The CDR3 length is 14 residues. The V gene lost 1 base and the J gene lost 3 bases, with 10 bases spanning the gap. Germline V gene sequence: CDR1 MGHRA, CDR2 YSYEKL. With respect to this clone: What it recognizes is unknown.

Study results and limitations: CD4 and CD8 repertoire contributions could not be separated without sorting. Pathologically expanded recipient clonotypes increased progressively from day 30 to day 180 as diversity fell. At the given depth, recipient repertoires were over 95% de novo clonotypes.

Profiled with immunoSEQ multiplex PCR; TCRdb holds only in-frame clones, not every one. This table holds about 15,000 clones, roughly 90% found once. The sequenced sample was peripheral blood mononuclear cells. The TCR sequence derives from a man aged 50 to 59 in good health. Some clones in this sample may be carry-over from other donors' samples. The chain employs TRBV4-1 and TRBJ2-7, with D hard to call. DNA for the CDR3: TGCGCCAGCAGCCAAGTAGGCAGAGACTACGAGCAGTACTTC. Amino acid sequence: CASSQVGRDYEQYF.